What follows are 3 T cell receptor beta chains derived from one specimen sequenced in a study of PD-1 blockade in classical Hodgkin lymphoma. Each patient's relapse followed autologous stem cell transplantation, and brentuximab vedotin exposure varied. Using immunoSEQ multiplex PCR, the repertoire was profiled, and TCRdb retains in-frame clones only, with some absent. In the table there are almost 85,000 clones, about 89% of which are singletons. The source was peripheral blood mononuclear cells (PBMCs), collected at baseline. The source is a human donor with classical Hodgkin lymphoma.

The chain joins TRBV4-1 to TRBJ1-2, with 9 positions matching TRBD1. Germline V gene sequence: CDR1 MGHRA, CDR2 YSYEKL. The CDR3 is made up of 14 amino acids. J gave up 3 bases and V 5 bases, and 4 bases lay outside the gene matches. CDR3 loop: CASSGRQGDYGYTF. For the CDR3, the DNA is TGCGCCAGCAGCGGACGACAGGGGGACTATGGCTACACCTTC.

The chain uses TRBV4-3 and TRBJ2-1; D remains ambiguous. The V gene's germline CDR1 is LGHNA and CDR2 YSLEER. The CDR3 has 15 amino acids. V gave up 1 base and J gave up 0 bases, with 7 bases separating them. The CDR3: CASSQGFSSYNEQFF. The CDR3 DNA reads TGCGCCAGCAGCCAAGGTTTTAGCTCCTACAATGAGCAGTTCTTC.

Points on this clone: The sample holds other DNA sequences that translate to the same CDR3. V is TRBV6-5 and J is TRBJ1-1; D is possibly TRBD1 (5 bases). This CDR3 has 14 amino acids. Per germline, CDR1 MNHEY and CDR2 SVGAGI. V was cut by 1 base and J by 1 base, with 7 bases left in between. The CDR3 loop reads CASSYLQGNTEAFF. DNA for the CDR3: TGTGCCAGCAGTTACTTGCAGGGGAACACTGAAGCTTTCTTT.